This TCR beta chain comes out of a study of T cell responses to AZD1222 COVID-19 vaccine (dated by TCRdb to about 2021). In terms of the full investigation: AZD1222 recipients given second doses at about 4 weeks or at about 12 weeks were pooled, since spike-specific TCR depth and breadth were not found to differ between the two schedules. Trial participants were enrolled by age into subgroups of 18-55, 56-69 and 70-plus years, and about 150, 27 and 61 TCR-sequenced participants, respectively, were included in these subgroups. A total of 230 to 250 trial participants underwent TCR sequencing, of whom 200 to 220 received two doses of AZD1222 and about 26 received two doses of the MenACWY control vaccine.

CDR1 and CDR2 were assigned from the germline V gene (reference sequence) as LNHDA and SQIVND. From the cysteine up to the phenylalanine, the CDR3 has a length of 14 residues. Just CDR3 DNA is preserved here, 42 bases in frame from base 1. V sheds 6 bases and J sheds 5 bases, leaving 16 bases between their ends. The time point label, read with the paper, signifies: baseline before first vaccination. Samples from vaccinated people were obtained from the UK trials COV001 and COV002, which included a single-blind randomized controlled phase 2/3 trial of AZD1222 (ChAdOx1 nCoV-19) in healthy adults. For TCRbeta chain sequencing, PBMC samples were collected from trial participants at day 0 and at day 28 after the second dose. What the study reported, not specific to this receptor: Conclusions about previously exposed vaccinees are limited because only six or seven AZD1222 recipients were SARS-CoV-2 seropositive at baseline. Participants were mostly white British, with more females than males. The authors suggested clonal diversity may have been underestimated. Nearly half of unique spike-specific TCRs reportedly recognized epitopes outside regions mutated in the B.1.351 and B.1.1.7 variants. After two AZD1222 doses, both the breadth and the depth of spike-specific TCRs were significantly higher than at day 0 and than in MenACWY recipients. The 56-69-year group was small, and its depth increase did not reach significance, likely because of low power. Because no samples from the day 14 peak response were available, repertoires could be characterized only after the peak T cell response. Vaccine-associated CD4 TCRs spanned the whole spike protein, with dominant responses in regions 160-218 and 743-854.

Concerning this clone: Which antigen it targets is not known. No per-base quality is available; no much larger clone lies one base away.

The CDR3 regions of human TCRbeta chains were analyzed by immunosequencing. On the study's bioinformatics: Repertoire TCRs were checked for matches against a reference library of SARS-CoV-2-specific TCRs that had been generated using the MIRA antigen-specificity platform. Breadth meant the fraction of unique TCRs that were SARS-CoV-2-associated, whereas depth meant the fraction of total T cells that were SARS-CoV-2-associated. Each spike-specific TCR was assigned to its reactive spike region and to a CD4 or CD8 class using the MIRA data. Log10-transformed breadth and depth values were compared by one-way ANOVA with Sidak's multiple comparisons tests. TCRdb retrieved this table from immuneACCESS and kept in-frame rearrangements only. Not all clones are present; in checked studies, unresolved V genes account for under half, and no reason is known for the remainder. V, J and clone size were drawn from that table, and D and trimming were deduced from the DNA. The sample table lists about 140,000 clones, 89% of them with a count of one. Approximately 3.1% of the sample is taken by the ten largest.

The sample consisted of peripheral blood, taken on day 0 of AZD1222 vaccination. Recombination linked TRBV19 to TRBJ1-1; no D gene call is confident. The TCR originated in an adult in good health. The CDR3: CASRETPRATEAFF. The DNA reads as follows: TGTGCCAGTAGGGAAACCCCGAGGGCAACTGAAGCTTTCTTT.